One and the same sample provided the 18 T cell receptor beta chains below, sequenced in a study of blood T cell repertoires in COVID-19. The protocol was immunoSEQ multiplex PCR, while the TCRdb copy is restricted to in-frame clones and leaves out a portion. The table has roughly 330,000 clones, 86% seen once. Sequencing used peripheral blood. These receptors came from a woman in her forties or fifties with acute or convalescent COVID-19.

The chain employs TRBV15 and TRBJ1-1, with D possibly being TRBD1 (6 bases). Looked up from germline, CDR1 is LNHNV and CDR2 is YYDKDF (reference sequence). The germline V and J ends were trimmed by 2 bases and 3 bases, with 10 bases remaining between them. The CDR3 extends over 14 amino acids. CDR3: CATSRRQEDTEAFF. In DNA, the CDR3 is TGTGCCACCAGCAGAAGACAGGAAGACACTGAAGCTTTCTTT.

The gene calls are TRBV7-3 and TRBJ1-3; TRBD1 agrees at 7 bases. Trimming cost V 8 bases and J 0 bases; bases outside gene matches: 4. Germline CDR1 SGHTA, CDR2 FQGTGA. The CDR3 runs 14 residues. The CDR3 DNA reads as TGTGCCAGCTTACAGGGGTTCTCTGGAAACACCATATATTTT. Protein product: CASLQGFSGNTIYF.

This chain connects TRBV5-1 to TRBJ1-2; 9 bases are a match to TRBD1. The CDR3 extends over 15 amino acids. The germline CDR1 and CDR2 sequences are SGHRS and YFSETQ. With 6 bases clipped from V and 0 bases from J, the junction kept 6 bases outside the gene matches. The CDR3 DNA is TGCGCCAGCAACCTAGGGACAGGGACTAACTATGGCTACACCTTC. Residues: CASNLGTGTNYGYTF.

This chain's CDR3 is CASSTELRRDYGYTF. CDR3 in DNA: TGTGCCAGCAGCACCGAACTACGCAGGGACTATGGCTACACCTTC. V usage is TRBV7-2 and J usage is TRBJ1-2, with D perhaps matching TRBD1 (5 bases). V lost 5 bases to trimming and J lost 3 bases, with 16 bases between them. There are 15 residues in the CDR3. Germline CDR1 reads SGHTA; CDR2 reads FQGNSA.

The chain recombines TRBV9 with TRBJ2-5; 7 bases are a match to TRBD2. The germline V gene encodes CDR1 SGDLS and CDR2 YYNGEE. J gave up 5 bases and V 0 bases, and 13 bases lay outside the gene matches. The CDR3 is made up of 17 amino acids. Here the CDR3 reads CASSVGWASGAGETQYF. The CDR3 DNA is TGTGCCAGCAGCGTAGGTTGGGCTAGCGGAGCGGGGGAGACCCAGTACTTC. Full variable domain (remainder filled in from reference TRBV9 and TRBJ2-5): DSGVTQTPKHLITATGQRVTLRCSPRSGDLSVYWYQQSLDQGLQFLIQYYNGEERAKGNILERFSAQQFPDLHSELNLSSLELGDSALYFCASSVGWASGAGETQYFGPGTRLLVL.

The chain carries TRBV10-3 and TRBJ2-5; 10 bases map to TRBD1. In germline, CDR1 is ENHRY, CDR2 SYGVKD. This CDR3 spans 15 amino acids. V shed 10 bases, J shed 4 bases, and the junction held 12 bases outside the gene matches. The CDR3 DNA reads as TGTGCCACAAGCTTAAATCGGGACAGGGGAGAGACCCAGTACTTC. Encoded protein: CATSLNRDRGETQYF.

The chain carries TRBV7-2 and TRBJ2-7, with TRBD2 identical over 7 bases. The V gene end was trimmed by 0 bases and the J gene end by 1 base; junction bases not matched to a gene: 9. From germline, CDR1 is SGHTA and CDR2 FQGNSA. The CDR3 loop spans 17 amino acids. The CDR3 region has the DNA TGTGCCAGCAGCTTAGCAGTGGGAGCTAGCGGTTCCTACGAGCAGTACTTC. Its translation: CASSLAVGASGSYEQYF.

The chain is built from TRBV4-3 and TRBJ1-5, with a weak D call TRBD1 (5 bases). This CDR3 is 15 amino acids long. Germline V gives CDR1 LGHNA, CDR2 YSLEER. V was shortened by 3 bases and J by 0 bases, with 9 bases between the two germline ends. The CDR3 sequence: CASSQWGDSNQPQHF. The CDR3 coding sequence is TGCGCCAGCAGCCAGTGGGGGGATAGCAATCAGCCCCAGCATTTT.

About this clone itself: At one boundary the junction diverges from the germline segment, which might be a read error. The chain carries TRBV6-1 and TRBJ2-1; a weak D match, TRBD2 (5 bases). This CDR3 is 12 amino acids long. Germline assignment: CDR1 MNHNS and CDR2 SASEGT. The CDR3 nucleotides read TGTGCCAGCAGTGACCAAACTAGAATTTGGATCTTC. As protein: CASSDQTRIWIF.

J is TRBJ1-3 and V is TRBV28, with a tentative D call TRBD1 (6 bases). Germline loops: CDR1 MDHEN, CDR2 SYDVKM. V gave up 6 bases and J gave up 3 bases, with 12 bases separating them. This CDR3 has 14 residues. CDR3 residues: CASSPRGVGNTIYF. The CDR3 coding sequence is TGTGCCAGCAGCCCCAGGGGTGTTGGAAACACCATATATTTT.

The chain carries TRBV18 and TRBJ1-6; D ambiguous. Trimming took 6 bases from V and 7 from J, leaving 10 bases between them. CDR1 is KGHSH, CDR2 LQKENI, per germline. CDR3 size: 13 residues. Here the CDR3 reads CASSASENSPLHF. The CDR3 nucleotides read TGTGCCAGCTCCGCTTCGGAGAATTCACCCCTCCACTTT.

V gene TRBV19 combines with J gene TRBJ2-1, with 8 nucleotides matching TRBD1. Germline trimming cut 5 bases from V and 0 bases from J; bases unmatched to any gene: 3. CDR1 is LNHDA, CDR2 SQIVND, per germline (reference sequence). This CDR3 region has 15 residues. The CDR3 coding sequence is TGTGCCAGTAGTCGGGACAGGATCTCCTACAATGAGCAGTTCTTC. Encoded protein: CASSRDRISYNEQFF.

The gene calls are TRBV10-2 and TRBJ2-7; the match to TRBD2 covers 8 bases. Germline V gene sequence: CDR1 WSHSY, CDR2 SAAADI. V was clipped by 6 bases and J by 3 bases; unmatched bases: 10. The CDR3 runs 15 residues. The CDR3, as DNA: TGCGCCAGCAGGGCCGTAGGAAGCGGGAGCTACGAGCAGTACTTC. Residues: CASRAVGSGSYEQYF.

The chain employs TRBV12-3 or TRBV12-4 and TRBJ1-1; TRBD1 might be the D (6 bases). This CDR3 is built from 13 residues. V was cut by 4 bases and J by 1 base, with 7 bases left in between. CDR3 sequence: CASSWGQNTEAFF. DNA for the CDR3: TGTGCCAGCAGTTGGGGACAGAACACTGAAGCTTTCTTT.

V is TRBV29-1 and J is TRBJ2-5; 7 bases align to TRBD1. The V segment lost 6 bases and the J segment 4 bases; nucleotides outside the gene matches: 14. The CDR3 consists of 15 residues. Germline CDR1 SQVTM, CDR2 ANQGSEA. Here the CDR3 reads CSVGTGQSNSETQYF. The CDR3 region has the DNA TGCAGCGTCGGAACGGGACAGAGCAACTCAGAGACCCAGTACTTC. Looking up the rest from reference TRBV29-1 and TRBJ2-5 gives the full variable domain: SAVISQKPSRDICQRGTSLTIQCQVDSQVTMMFWYRQQPGQSLTLIATANQGSEATYESGFVIDKFPISRPNLTFSTLTVSNMSPEDSSIYLCSVGTGQSNSETQYFGPGTRLLVL.

This CDR3 is CASSHTGSNEQYF. CDR3 in DNA: TGTGCCAGCAGCCACACAGGGTCCAACGAGCAGTACTTC. The chain is built from TRBV3-1 (or the pseudogene TRBV3-2) and TRBJ2-7, with D maybe TRBD1 (6 bases). Germline lookup yields CDR1 LGHDT and CDR2 YNNKEL (reference sequence). V was shortened by 3 bases and J by 5 bases, with 11 bases between the two germline ends. The CDR3 is made up of 13 amino acids.

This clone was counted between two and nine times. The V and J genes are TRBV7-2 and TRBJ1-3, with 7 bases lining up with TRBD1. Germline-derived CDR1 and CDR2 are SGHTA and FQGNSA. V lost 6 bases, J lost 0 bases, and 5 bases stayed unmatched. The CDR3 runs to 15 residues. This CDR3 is CASSIRDSSGNTIYF. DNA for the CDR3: TGTGCCAGCAGTATCCGGGACAGCTCTGGAAACACCATATATTTT.

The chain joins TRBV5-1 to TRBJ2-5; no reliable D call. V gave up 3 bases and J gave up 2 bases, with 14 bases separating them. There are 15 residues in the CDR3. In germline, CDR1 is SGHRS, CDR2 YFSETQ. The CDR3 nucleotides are TGCGCCAGCAGCTGGCAGACTGGATCTCAAGAGACCCAGTACTTC. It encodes CASSWQTGSQETQYF.